The entry below describes one T cell receptor beta chain. The antigen is unknown. 60 Vbeta and 13 Jbeta primers were used in PCR. Here immunoSEQ multiplex PCR was the method, and the copy in TCRdb shows in-frame clones only, minus some. The profile shows 150,000 or so clones, approximately 80% of them singletons. This sample stems from a study of cytomegalovirus exposure and HLA in healthy donors. With 2 bases removed from V and 5 bases from J, the gap between germline ends came to 10 bases. The CDR3 is 14 residues long. The V gene's germline CDR1 is MDHEN and CDR2 SYDVKM. Notes on the study in general: TCR sequences were mostly rare, though some public TCRs occurred in many donors. Some V segments, TRBV6-2 and TRBV6-3 among them, were indistinguishable and were therefore excluded.

This clonotype was sampled from a woman in her 40s in good health and CMV-seropositive. Sequenced material: PBMCs. The genes are TRBV28 and TRBJ1-3; tentative D call: TRBD1 (6 bases). The CDR3 here is CASSLQGLRNTIYF. Here the CDR3 DNA reads TGTGCCAGCAGTTTACAGGGGCTGAGAAACACCATATATTTT.